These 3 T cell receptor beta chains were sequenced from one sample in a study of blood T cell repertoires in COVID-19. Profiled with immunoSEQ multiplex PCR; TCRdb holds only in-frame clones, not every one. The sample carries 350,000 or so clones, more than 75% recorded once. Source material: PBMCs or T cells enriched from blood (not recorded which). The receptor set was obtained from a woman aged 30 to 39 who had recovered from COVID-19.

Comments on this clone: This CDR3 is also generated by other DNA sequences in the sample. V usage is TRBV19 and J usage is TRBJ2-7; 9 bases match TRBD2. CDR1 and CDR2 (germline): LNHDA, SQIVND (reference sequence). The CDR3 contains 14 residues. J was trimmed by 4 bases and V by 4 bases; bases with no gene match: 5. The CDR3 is CASSTLAGSYEQYF. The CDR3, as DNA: TGTGCCAGTAGTACCCTAGCGGGGTCGTACGAGCAGTACTTC.

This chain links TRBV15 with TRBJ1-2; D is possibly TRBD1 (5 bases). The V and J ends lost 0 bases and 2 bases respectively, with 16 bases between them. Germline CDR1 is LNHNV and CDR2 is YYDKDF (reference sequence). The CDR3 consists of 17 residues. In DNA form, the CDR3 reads TGTGCCACCAGCAGAGAAATCGGGCGCAGGGCCAACTATGGCTACACCTTC. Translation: CATSREIGRRANYGYTF.

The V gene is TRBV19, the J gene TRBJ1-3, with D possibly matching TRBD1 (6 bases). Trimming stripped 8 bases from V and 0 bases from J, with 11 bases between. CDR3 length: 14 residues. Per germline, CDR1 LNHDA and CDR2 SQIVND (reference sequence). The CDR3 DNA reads TGTGCCAGTGAACAGGGTGACTCTGGAAACACCATATATTTT. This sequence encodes CASEQGDSGNTIYF.